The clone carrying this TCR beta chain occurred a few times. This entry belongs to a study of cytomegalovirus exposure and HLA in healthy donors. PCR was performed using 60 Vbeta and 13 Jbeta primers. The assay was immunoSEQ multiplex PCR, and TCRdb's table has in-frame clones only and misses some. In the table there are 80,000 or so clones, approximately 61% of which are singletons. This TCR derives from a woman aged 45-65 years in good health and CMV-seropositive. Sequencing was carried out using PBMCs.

CDR3 nucleotide sequence: TGTGCCACCAGCGGCCGGGACTCATCTAGCACAGATACGCAGTATTTT. It yields the protein CATSGRDSSSTDTQYF. The chain joins TRBV15 to TRBJ2-3, with D possibly matching TRBD2 (6 bases). CDR1 is LNHNV and CDR2 is YYDKDF in the germline V gene (reference sequence). The CDR3 runs 16 residues. V was shortened by 5 bases and J by 0 bases, with 15 bases between the two germline ends.